This T cell receptor beta chain was documented in a study of post-analysis software for immune sequencing data (dated by TCRdb to the mid-2010s). Broadly, across the study: Recorded disease courses included relapsing-remitting, secondary progressive and progressive-relapsing multiple sclerosis, with some patients lacking subtype annotation. A subset of samples was prepared in parallel using single-end sample barcoding, then pooled and co-amplified after Illumina adapter ligation. The patient repertoires were compared against about 10 previously published healthy control repertoires obtained from donors aged 6 to 25 years. General study outcomes and caveats: Roughly 5 TRBV segments, including TRBV5-6, TRBV5-1 and TRBV20-1, were significantly more frequent in patients than controls. The multiple sclerosis patient group was slightly younger than the control group. Compared with controls, multiple sclerosis patients had significantly lower normalized Chao1 diversity, a finding suggesting substantial peripheral T-cell clonal expansion. Direct clustering with F measure showed strong co-clustering of samples prepared in the same batch, prompting a batch-effect correction.

Libraries came from PCR. Sequencing was carried out with an Illumina HiSeq 2500. To reduce PCR and sequencing biases, unique molecular identifiers were incorporated into the TCR beta cDNA libraries. About 500,000 cDNA molecules were obtained for every 1 to 10 million input T cells, so each molecule roughly corresponded to one T cell. Patient libraries were prepared and sequenced with the same protocol used for the earlier healthy control dataset. Samples belonging to the same batch were prepared together, multiplexed and sequenced on a shared HiSeq lane. The authors processed their data as follows. MIGEC was used to process the raw barcoded reads, and molecular identifier groups with only a single read were discarded before consensus assembly and CDR3 extraction. VDJtools was used for post-analysis of the clonotype tables, with diversity normalized by down-sampling every dataset to the smallest sample size. Repertoire overlap clustering matched CDR3 amino acid but not nucleotide sequences to correct batch-related cross-sample contamination. Starting from the raw public reads, TCRdb applied fastp trimming at Q25, assembled clones with MiXCR and retained in-frame beta chains. Rows with a matching CDR3 protein are joined into one entry that keeps the most common DNA and genes. These V and J calls rely on TCRdb rather than the paper's analysis. The sample table holds approximately 350,000 distinct CDR3 sequences, of which approximately 38% were seen once. About an eighth of the sample comes from the top ten.

TCR beta repertoires were profiled from peripheral blood of some 13 young patients with multiple sclerosis to demonstrate the VDJtools post-analysis software. The multiple sclerosis patients were children and adolescents between about 6 and 16 years of age. This clonotype came up a few times. Its antigen is not yet known. It has no much larger one-base neighbor in the sample; base qualities were not kept. The CDR3 runs 17 residues from the cysteine to the phenylalanine. Only the CDR3 region is kept as DNA, spanning 51 bases read in frame from base 1. The trim is 4 bases for V and 0 bases for J, with a gap of 14 bases between the germline ends. From a lookup of the germline V gene, CDR1 and CDR2 are SGHRS and YFSETQ.

Sequenced material: blood. This chain joins TRBV5-1 to TRBJ2-6, with a tentative D gene TRBD1 over 6 matching bases. The receptor was isolated from a girl aged 10 to 17 with multiple sclerosis. CDR3 sequence: CASSLRTVSSGANVLTF. The nucleotide sequence is TGCGCCAGCAGCCTTCGGACAGTCTCCTCTGGGGCCAACGTCCTGACTTTC.